One sample yielded the 28 T cell receptor beta chains listed below, sequenced in a study of blood T cell repertoires in COVID-19. Produced via immunoSEQ multiplex PCR; TCRdb's table is partial and in-frame only. The repertoire has 50,000 or so clones, less than 90% of them found once; the top ten carry about 25%. The sequencing sample was made of peripheral blood. These receptors were collected from a human donor in a cohort sampled during active COVID-19.

V and J are TRBV7-6 and TRBJ2-1, with D possibly being TRBD2 (6 bases). The CDR3 extends over 15 amino acids. Trimming shortened V by 4 bases and J by 1 base, and 11 bases separated the two germline ends. Germline V gene lookup returns CDR1 SGHVS and CDR2 FNYEAQ. The DNA of the CDR3 is TGTGCCAGCAGCTCGGACTACCCTTCCTACAATGAGCAGTTCTTC. Protein sequence: CASSSDYPSYNEQFF.

V and J are TRBV3-1 (or the pseudogene TRBV3-2) and TRBJ1-2; 7 bases are a match to TRBD1. V was pared by 0 bases and J by 7 bases, with 8 bases of the junction left unmatched. Germline V CDR1 and CDR2: LGHDT, YNNKEL (reference sequence). The CDR3 has 15 residues. This CDR3 reads CASSQDIRQGGGYTF. The CDR3 DNA sequence: TGTGCCAGCAGCCAAGATATCCGACAGGGAGGTGGCTACACCTTC.

This clone was seen a handful of times. The gene calls are TRBV4-1 and TRBJ2-3; the D gene is possibly TRBD2 (5 bases). The germline V gene encodes CDR1 MGHRA and CDR2 YSYEKL. The CDR3 has 18 amino acids. V gave up 0 bases and J gave up 1 base, with 17 bases separating them. CDR3 sequence (DNA): TGCGCCAGCAGCCAAGAGGGAAAACTAGATAGTGGCACAGATACGCAGTATTTT. It specifies CASSQEGKLDSGTDTQYF.

V gene TRBV7-2 combines with J gene TRBJ1-2; tentative D call: TRBD1 (5 bases). V lost 4 bases and J lost 5, with 11 bases in between. The CDR3 is 13 amino acids. Germline CDR1 and CDR2: SGHTA and FQGNSA. The CDR3 sequence is CASSSLGRYGYTF. CDR3 coding DNA: TGTGCCAGCAGCTCCCTGGGGCGATATGGCTACACCTTC. The full variable domain, in which reference TRBV7-2 and TRBJ1-2 provide the parts outside the CDR3, is GAGVSQSPSNKVTEKGKDVELRCDPISGHTALYWYRQSLGQGLEFLIYFQGNSAPDKSGLPSDRFSAERTGGSVSTLTIQRTQQEDSAVYLCASSSLGRYGYTFGSGTRLTVV.

This chain uses TRBV3-1 (or the pseudogene TRBV3-2) with TRBJ2-2; TRBD1 aligns across 11 bases. The trim removed 5 bases at V and 5 bases at J, leaving 4 bases unmatched. The CDR3 is 15 amino acids. Germline CDR1 is LGHDT and CDR2 is YNNKEL (reference sequence). The CDR3 nucleotides read TGTGCCAGCAGCTTTGGACAGGGGGCGACCGGGGAGCTGTTTTTT. Its protein product is CASSFGQGATGELFF.

This clone was recorded once. This chain connects TRBV5-1 to TRBJ1-1; TRBD1 matches 8 bases. Trimming at V came to 6 bases and at J to 4 bases, leaving 8 bases not matched to a gene. This CDR3 contains 14 residues. Germline CDR1 reads SGHRS; CDR2 reads YFSETQ. CDR3 coding DNA: TGCGCCAGCACCGAAAACAGGGGGGGCACTGAAGCTTTCTTT. This gives the protein CASTENRGGTEAFF.

The V call is TRBV19, the J call TRBJ1-5; D not certain. V was cut by 4 bases and J by 3 bases, with 4 bases left in between. Germline V gene sequence: CDR1 LNHDA, CDR2 SQIVND (reference sequence). The CDR3 spans 12 residues. The CDR3 bases are TGTGCCAGTAGTACCTACAATCAGCCCCAGCATTTT. Translated: CASSTYNQPQHF.

The rearrangement uses TRBV9 and TRBJ1-2; 8 bases fit TRBD1. The length of the CDR3 is 16 residues. The trim removed 4 bases at V and 4 bases at J, leaving 12 bases unmatched. CDR1 SGDLS and CDR2 YYNGEE come from the germline V gene. Here the CDR3 DNA reads TGTGCCAGCAGCACAGGGGGGGGGAAAAGAACCTATGGCTACACCTTC. Its protein product is CASSTGGGKRTYGYTF.

This clone was counted only a few times. The chain uses TRBV18 and TRBJ2-3, with 12 bases fitting TRBD2. Trimming at V came to 3 bases and at J to 2 bases, leaving 3 bases not matched to a gene. Looked up from germline, CDR1 is KGHSH and CDR2 is LQKENI. CDR3 length equals 16 residues. The CDR3: CASSPTSGGSTDTQYF. The CDR3 DNA follows: TGTGCCAGCTCACCTACTAGCGGGGGGTCCACAGATACGCAGTATTTT.

The chain uses TRBV28 and TRBJ2-3; D possibly corresponds to TRBD2 (6 bases). CDR3 length equals 15 residues. The V gene lost 2 bases and the J gene lost 0 bases, with 9 bases spanning the gap. Germline V gene sequence: CDR1 MDHEN, CDR2 SYDVKM. The DNA for the CDR3 is TGTGCCAGCAGTTTAGGAGGGCCTAGCACAGATACGCAGTATTTT. Translated: CASSLGGPSTDTQYF. The full variable domain, its missing parts supplied by reference TRBV28 and TRBJ2-3, is DVKVTQSSRYLVKRTGEKVFLECVQDMDHENMFWYRQDPGLGLRLIYFSYDVKMKEKGDIPEGYSVSREKKERFSLILESASTNQTSMYLCASSLGGPSTDTQYFGPGTRLTVL.

The chain has TRBV11-2 and TRBJ2-1, with D maybe TRBD1 (5 bases). The CDR3 sequence is 13 residues long. Trimming stripped 0 bases from V and 15 bases from J, with 15 bases between. Per germline, CDR1 SGHAT and CDR2 FQNNGV. DNA of the CDR3: TGTGCCAGCAGCTTAGACGCGGCTTCAGGGCGGTTCTTC. Translating gives CASSLDAASGRFF.

The rearrangement links TRBV4-2 to TRBJ2-4; D remains ambiguous. Germline CDR1 LGHNA, CDR2 YNFKEQ. Trimming shortened V by 1 base and J by 3 bases, and 16 bases separated the two germline ends. This CDR3 comprises 17 residues. CDR3 in amino acids: CASSQVSSDVGKNIQYF. CDR3 coding DNA: TGTGCCAGCAGCCAAGTTAGCTCCGACGTGGGCAAAAACATTCAGTACTTC.

This clone was recorded a few times. The rearrangement uses TRBV19 and TRBJ1-2; D ambiguous. The CDR3 runs 15 residues. CDR1 and CDR2 from the germline V gene are LNHDA and SQIVND (reference sequence). The ends were cut back, 4 bases at V and 4 bases at J, with 16 bases in the middle. Here the CDR3 DNA reads TGTGCCAGTAGTACCGGAGAGGGAATGAGCTATGGCTACACCTTC. The encoded protein is CASSTGEGMSYGYTF.

The chain links TRBV4-1 to TRBJ2-5, with TRBD2 as a possible D gene (5 bases). V dropped 0 bases and J dropped 4 bases, with 12 bases sitting between them. Germline V gene sequence: CDR1 MGHRA, CDR2 YSYEKL. This CDR3 has 15 residues. CDR3 residues: CASSQDIGSGETQYF. The CDR3 bases are TGCGCCAGCAGCCAAGATATAGGGAGCGGAGAGACCCAGTACTTC.

The chain couples TRBV7-6 to TRBJ1-1, with 10 bases fitting TRBD1. Trimming at V came to 5 bases and at J to 0 bases, leaving 15 bases not matched to a gene. CDR1 and CDR2 (germline): SGHVS, FNYEAQ. This CDR3 has 19 amino acids. In DNA, the CDR3 is TGTGCCAGCAGCCCTAGGGGGGTGGGGACAGGGGTCCTGAACACTGAAGCTTTCTTT. Translation gives CASSPRGVGTGVLNTEAFF.

The genes are TRBV9 and TRBJ2-5; TRBD1 aligns across 7 bases. Trimming removed 2 bases from V and 2 bases from J; junction bases left unmatched: 6. The CDR3 is 15 amino acids. The germline V gene has CDR1 SGDLS and CDR2 YYNGEE. CDR3 amino acids: CASSVYRGQQETQYF. CDR3 nucleotides: TGTGCCAGCAGCGTGTACAGGGGCCAACAAGAGACCCAGTACTTC.

V is TRBV29-1 and J is TRBJ1-1; 9 bases map to TRBD1. Germline V gives CDR1 SQVTM, CDR2 ANQGSEA. The CDR3 spans 15 residues. V dropped 4 bases and J dropped 5; count of bases not matched to a gene: 11. CDR3 residues: CSVGMGQGIRTEAFF. The CDR3 bases are TGCAGCGTTGGAATGGGACAGGGTATTAGGACTGAAGCTTTCTTT.

The chain is built from TRBV30 and TRBJ1-2; no definite D call. CDR3 size: 13 residues. The V end lost 7 bases, the J end lost 5 bases, and 17 bases lay between the germline ends. Germline loops: CDR1 GTSNPN, CDR2 SVGIG (reference sequence). The CDR3 DNA reads as TGTGCCTCAGCCGGGAGGCTCGATTATGGCTACACCTTC. This encodes CASAGRLDYGYTF. Full variable domain (outside the CDR3, taken from reference TRBV30 and TRBJ1-2): SQTIHQWPATLVQPVGSPLSLECTVEGTSNPNLYWYRQAAGRGLQLLFYSVGIGQISSEVPQNLSASRPQDRQFILSSKKLLLSDSGFYLCASAGRLDYGYTFGSGTRLTVV.

The chain links TRBV7-8 to TRBJ2-1, with TRBD2 matching 7 bases. Unmatched junction bases numbered 4, after V lost 5 bases and J lost 9 bases. Per germline, CDR1 SGHVS and CDR2 FQNEAQ. CDR3 size: 12 residues. The CDR3 sequence is CASSPTSSEQFF. DNA of the CDR3: TGTGCCAGCAGCCCGACTAGCTCTGAGCAGTTCTTC.

The chain recombines TRBV30 with TRBJ1-4; possibly TRBD1 for D (6 bases). In germline, CDR1 is GTSNPN, CDR2 SVGIG (reference sequence). Between the trimmed V and J ends, which lost 1 base and 0 bases, there was a span of 6 bases. CDR3 length equals 14 residues. CDR3 amino acids: CAWSEGATNEKLFF. Here the CDR3 DNA reads TGTGCCTGGAGTGAGGGGGCAACTAATGAAAAACTGTTTTTT.

This clone was seen more than once but under ten times. The rearrangement joins TRBV9 to TRBJ1-1; the match to TRBD1 covers 10 bases. V trimming: 9 bases; J trimming: 11 bases; junction bases outside the gene matches: 13. Germline V gene lookup returns CDR1 SGDLS and CDR2 YYNGEE. The CDR3 extends over 13 amino acids. The CDR3 DNA sequence: TGTGCCAACACCGGGACAGGGGAGAAATTTGCTTTCTTT. Protein product: CANTGTGEKFAFF.

CDR3 bases: TGTGCCAGCAGTGTGGACAGGGACTATGGCTACACCTTC. Protein product: CASSVDRDYGYTF. The genes are TRBV6-2 or TRBV6-3 and TRBJ1-2, with 8 nucleotides matching TRBD1. J gave up 3 bases and V 5 bases, and 2 bases lay outside the gene matches. This CDR3 comprises 13 residues. Germline V gives CDR1 MNHEY, CDR2 SVGEGT.

This clone was counted between two and nine times. V is TRBV5-4 and J is TRBJ2-1; 8 bases fit TRBD2. The CDR3 runs to 15 residues. Germline values: CDR1 SGHNT, CDR2 YYREEE (reference sequence). J lost 2 bases, V lost 3 bases, and 4 bases had no gene match. The CDR3 nucleotides are TGTGCCAGCAGCTCCCCGGGACTAGCCTACAATGAGCAGTTCTTC. This gives the protein CASSSPGLAYNEQFF.

The chain combines TRBV18 with TRBJ2-7; D might be TRBD2 (6 bases). Germline V gene data show CDR1 as KGHSH and CDR2 as LQKENI. With 3 bases removed from V and 7 bases from J, the gap between germline ends came to 16 bases. This CDR3 has 14 amino acids. The CDR3 protein is CASSPRDSQAEQYV. For the CDR3, the DNA is TGTGCCAGCTCACCGCGGGACTCTCAGGCGGAGCAGTACGTC.

The gene calls are TRBV7-6 and TRBJ2-2; 7 nucleotides align to TRBD2. J lost 4 bases, V lost 6 bases, and 5 bases had no gene match. This CDR3 is built from 14 residues. Looked up from germline, CDR1 is SGHVS and CDR2 is FNYEAQ. The CDR3 nucleotides are TGTGCCAGCAGGGCGGGACTACTCACCGGGGAGCTGTTTTTT. Encoded protein: CASRAGLLTGELFF.

The chain joins TRBV18 to TRBJ2-1, with 13 bases that match TRBD2. After removal of 0 bases from V and 7 bases from J, the junction contained 3 bases not matched to a gene. Germline V CDR1 and CDR2: KGHSH, LQKENI. The CDR3 runs 16 residues. This chain's CDR3 is CASSPPGTSGTNEQFF. The CDR3 DNA sequence: TGTGCCAGCTCACCACCTGGGACTAGCGGGACGAATGAGCAGTTCTTC.

The V gene is TRBV5-4, the J gene TRBJ1-1; D possibly corresponds to TRBD1 (6 bases). With 10 bases removed from V and 0 bases from J, the gap between germline ends came to 13 bases. There are 13 residues in the CDR3. The germline CDR1 and CDR2 sequences are SGHNT and YYREEE (reference sequence). CDR3 sequence: CASSQGLNTEAFF. The CDR3 DNA reads as TGTGCCTCCTCACAGGGTTTGAACACTGAAGCTTTCTTT.

The chain has TRBV7-9 and TRBJ1-5; 11 bases line up with TRBD1. Trimming at V came to 1 base and at J to 6 bases, leaving 5 bases not matched to a gene. Germline CDR1 SEHNR, CDR2 FQNEAQ (reference sequence). The CDR3 has 16 amino acids. The CDR3 protein is CASSLGGQGAGQPQHF. The DNA of the CDR3 is TGTGCCAGCAGCTTAGGTGGACAGGGGGCAGGTCAGCCCCAGCATTTT. Full variable domain (remainder filled in from reference TRBV7-9 and TRBJ1-5): DTGVSQNPRHKITKRGQNVTFRCDPISEHNRLYWYRQTLGQGPEFLTYFQNEAQLEKSRLLSDRFSAERPKGSFSTLEIQRTEQGDSAMYLCASSLGGQGAGQPQHFGDGTRLSIL.